Presented here are 15 T cell receptor beta chains from one specimen sequenced in a study of early T cells in non-severe SARS-CoV-2 infection (dated by TCRdb to 2020 to 2023). The library was obtained by 5' RACE. Sequencing was carried out with a NextSeq 500. The raw public reads went through TCRdb reprocessing: fastp at Q25, MiXCR clone calling, in-frame beta chains kept. Rows merge per CDR3 protein into single entries with the most common DNA and genes. Across this sample there are tens of thousands of distinct CDR3 sequences, with 9.1% seen only once. 4.2% of the sample goes to the ten largest clones. The sample was whole blood. The receptors here all came from an adult who was a healthcare worker with PCR-confirmed SARS-CoV-2 infection or an uninfected control (not recorded which).

In this sample, this clonotype turned up many times. V is TRBV12-3 or TRBV12-4 and J is TRBJ2-5; the D gene is possibly TRBD1 (6 bases). CDR3 length: 13 amino acids. V lost 5 bases and J lost 7, with 14 bases in between. CDR3 region: CASSRQAQGTQYF. The CDR3 DNA follows: TGTGCCAGCAGTCGACAGGCCCAGGGGACCCAGTACTTC.

Remarks on this clonotype: Since a much larger clone is just one base distant, this may be a read error. The chain combines TRBV7-3 with TRBJ2-6; 7 nucleotides align to TRBD1. The germline CDR1 and CDR2 sequences are SGHTA and FQGTGA. The junction had 4 bases not matched to a gene; V was cut back by 6 bases and J by 8 bases. There are 13 residues in the CDR3. The CDR3 DNA follows: TGTGCCAGCAGTTCACAGGGGACCAACGTCCTGACTTTC. This codes for CASSSQGTNVLTF. The whole variable domain, filled in from reference TRBV7-3 and TRBJ2-6, reads GAGVSQTPSNKVTEKGKYVELRCDPISGHTALYWYRQSLGQGPEFLIYFQGTGAADDSGLPNDRFFAVRPEGSVSTLKIQRTERGDSAVYLCASSSQGTNVLTFGAGSRLTVL.

This clonotype was recorded at least ten times. V is TRBV7-2 and J is TRBJ2-3; D is tentatively TRBD1 or TRBD2 (5 bases each). CDR3 length: 15 residues. CDR1 is SGHTA, CDR2 FQGNSA, per germline. The V and J ends lost 1 base and 0 bases respectively, with 8 bases between them. The CDR3 loop reads CASSLDGGSTDTQYF. The CDR3 nucleotides read TGTGCCAGCAGCTTAGATGGGGGAAGCACAGATACGCAGTATTTT.

This clonotype was recorded at least ten times. The chain couples TRBV28 to TRBJ2-7; a weak D match, TRBD2 (5 bases). The CDR3 covers 12 residues. V was clipped by 3 bases and J by 5 bases, with 8 bases between them. Germline CDR1 MDHEN, CDR2 SYDVKM. CDR3 coding DNA: TGTGCCAGCAGTTTTGGGGAGAACGAGCAGTACTTC. Amino acids: CASSFGENEQYF.

This clonotype was detected ten times or more. The chain uses TRBV2 and TRBJ1-1; no reliable D call. In germline, CDR1 is SNHLY, CDR2 FYNNEI. Trimming removed 4 bases from V and 11 bases from J, with 11 bases in between. The CDR3 covers 11 residues. CDR3 sequence reads: CASSVNGDAFF. DNA of the CDR3: TGTGCCAGCAGTGTAAATGGCGACGCTTTCTTT. The full variable domain, its missing parts supplied by reference TRBV2 and TRBJ1-1, is EPEVTQTPSHQVTQMGQEVILRCVPISNHLYFYWYRQILGQKVEFLVSFYNNEISEKSEIFDDQFSVERPDGSNFTLKIRSTKLEDSAMYFCASSVNGDAFFGQGTRLTVV.

CDR3 sequence: CASSQVGSGNTIYF. The CDR3 coding sequence is TGTGCCAGCAGCCAAGTGGGGTCTGGAAACACCATATATTTT. This rearrangement joins TRBV4-2 to TRBJ1-3; D unresolved. V gave up 1 base and J gave up 1 base, with 5 bases separating them. This CDR3 is built from 14 residues. Germline lookup yields CDR1 LGHNA and CDR2 YNFKEQ.

In its sample, this clonotype was seen many times. The chain employs TRBV12-5 and TRBJ1-2; 12 bases fit TRBD1. V shed 6 bases and J 4 bases; nucleotides not matched to a gene: 9. The CDR3 sequence is 16 residues long. In germline, CDR1 is LGHNT, CDR2 FRNRAP. The CDR3 region has the DNA TGTGCTAGTGGCCCTCCGAGGGACAGGGGGCCCTATGGCTACACCTTC. This translates into CASGPPRDRGPYGYTF.

This clonotype has at least ten counts. This chain links TRBV6-1 with TRBJ2-7, with 7 bases matching TRBD1. Germline V gene sequence: CDR1 MNHNS, CDR2 SASEGT. CDR3 length equals 13 residues. Unmatched junction bases numbered 8, after V lost 5 bases and J lost 7 bases. CDR3 bases: TGTGCCAGCAGTAAAGGGACAGAATGGGAGCAGTACTTC. Amino acids: CASSKGTEWEQYF.

In its sample, this clonotype was seen a few times. The chain has TRBV4-2 and TRBJ1-3; D gene unclear. Per germline, CDR1 LGHNA and CDR2 YNFKEQ. The length of the CDR3 is 16 residues. V was shortened by 4 bases and J by 0 bases, with 13 bases between the two germline ends. CDR3 bases: TGTGCCAGCAGCCCCGTCAAGGGAGACTCTGGAAACACCATATATTTT. Its protein is CASSPVKGDSGNTIYF.

V gene TRBV3-1 combines with J gene TRBJ2-1; no definite D call. CDR1 LGHDT and CDR2 YNNKEL come from the germline V gene (reference sequence). Between the trimmed V and J ends, which lost 2 bases and 4 bases, there was a span of 9 bases. This CDR3 contains 14 residues. The CDR3 region has the DNA TGTGCCAGCAGCCAAAATAGATATTACAATGAGCAGTTCTTC. It is translated as CASSQNRYYNEQFF.

The table lists this clonotype with a few counts. The chain recombines TRBV20-1 with TRBJ2-5; 9 positions agree with TRBD2. This CDR3 has 15 residues. Germline-derived CDR1 and CDR2 are DFQATT and SNEGSKA (reference sequence). V was pared by 3 bases and J by 5 bases, with 10 bases of the junction left unmatched. The CDR3: CSARDSGSWGETQYF. CDR3 DNA: TGCAGTGCTAGGGATAGCGGGAGTTGGGGGGAGACCCAGTACTTC.

This clonotype has a count of ten or more. The chain is built from TRBV29-1 and TRBJ1-1; D not certain. V was pared by 7 bases and J by 4 bases, with 13 bases between. This CDR3 spans 12 amino acids. Germline CDR1 SQVTM, CDR2 ANQGSEA. CDR3 in amino acids: CSARGLLTEAFF. CDR3 DNA sequence: TGCAGCGCCCGGGGTTTGCTCACTGAAGCTTTCTTT.

By share, this clonotype counts as medium-sized. The chain carries TRBV28 and TRBJ1-2, with D possibly TRBD1 on 6 matching bases. The CDR3 runs 11 residues. Trimming cost V 9 bases and J 3 bases, with 8 bases left between them. CDR1 and CDR2 (germline): MDHEN, SYDVKM. DNA for the CDR3: TGTGCCAGTACAGGGCACTATGGCTACACCTTC. Its protein is CASTGHYGYTF.

This clonotype came up many times. In nucleotides, the CDR3 is TGTGCCTGGAGTCCCGACGCCCTCAGTGGTTCACCCCTCCACTTT. Protein sequence: CAWSPDALSGSPLHF. The chain carries TRBV30 and TRBJ1-6; D remains unclear. The CDR3 has 15 residues. Germline CDR1 reads GTSNPN; CDR2 reads SVGIG (reference sequence). V was cut by 2 bases and J by 9 bases, with 17 bases left in between. Full variable domain (outside the CDR3, taken from reference TRBV30 and TRBJ1-6): SQTIHQWPATLVQPVGSPLSLECTVEGTSNPNLYWYRQAAGRGLQLLFYSVGIGQISSEVPQNLSASRPQDRQFILSSKKLLLSDSGFYLCAWSPDALSGSPLHFGNGTRLTVT.

This clonotype was counted at least ten times. The DNA for the CDR3 is TGTGCCAGCAGTTCGCCTAGCGGGACTGGGGAGCAGTTCTTC. It encodes CASSSPSGTGEQFF. The J gene is TRBJ2-1, the V gene TRBV6-6; 9 bases line up with TRBD2. CDR3 length: 14 amino acids. Germline CDR1 MNHNY, CDR2 SVGAGI (reference sequence). With 4 bases clipped from V and 10 bases from J, the junction kept 8 bases outside the gene matches.